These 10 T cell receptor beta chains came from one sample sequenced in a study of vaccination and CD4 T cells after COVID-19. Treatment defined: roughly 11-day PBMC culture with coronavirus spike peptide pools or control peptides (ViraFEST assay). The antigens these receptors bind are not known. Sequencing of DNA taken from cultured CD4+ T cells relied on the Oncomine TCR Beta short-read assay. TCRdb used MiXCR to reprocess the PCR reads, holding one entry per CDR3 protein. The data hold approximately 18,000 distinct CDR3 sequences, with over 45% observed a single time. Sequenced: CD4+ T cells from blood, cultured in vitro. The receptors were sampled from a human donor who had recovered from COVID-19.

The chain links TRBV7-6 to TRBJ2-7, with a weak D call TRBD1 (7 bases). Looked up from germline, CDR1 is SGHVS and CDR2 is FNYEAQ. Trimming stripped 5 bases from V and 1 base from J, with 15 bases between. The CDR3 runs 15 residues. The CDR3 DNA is TGTGCCAGCAGCCTGCGGTCAGGGGGGTCCTACGAGCAGTACTTC. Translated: CASSLRSGGSYEQYF. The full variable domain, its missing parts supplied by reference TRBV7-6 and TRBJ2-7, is GAGVSQSPRYKVTKRGQDVALRCDPISGHVSLYWYRQALGQGPEFLTYFNYEAQQDKSGLPNDRFSAERPEGSISTLTIQRTEQRDSAMYRCASSLRSGGSYEQYFGPGTRLTVT.

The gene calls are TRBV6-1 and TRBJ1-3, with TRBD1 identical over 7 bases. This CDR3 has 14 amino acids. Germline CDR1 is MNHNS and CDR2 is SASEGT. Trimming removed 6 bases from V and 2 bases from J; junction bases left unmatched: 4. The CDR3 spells CASRARGPGNTIYF. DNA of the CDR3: TGTGCCAGCAGGGCAAGGGGGCCTGGAAACACCATATATTTT.

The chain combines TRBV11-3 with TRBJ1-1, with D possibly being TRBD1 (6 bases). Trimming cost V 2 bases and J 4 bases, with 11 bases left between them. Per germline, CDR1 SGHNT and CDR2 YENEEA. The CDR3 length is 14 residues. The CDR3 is CASSLQGLVTEAFF. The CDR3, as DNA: TGTGCCAGCAGCTTACAGGGGTTGGTCACTGAAGCTTTCTTT.

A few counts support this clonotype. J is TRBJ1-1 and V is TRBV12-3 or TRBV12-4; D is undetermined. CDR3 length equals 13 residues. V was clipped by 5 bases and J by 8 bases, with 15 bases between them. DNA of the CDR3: TGTGCCAGCAGTCAGTCGATGTCACGCGAAGCTTTCTTT. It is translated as CASSQSMSREAFF.

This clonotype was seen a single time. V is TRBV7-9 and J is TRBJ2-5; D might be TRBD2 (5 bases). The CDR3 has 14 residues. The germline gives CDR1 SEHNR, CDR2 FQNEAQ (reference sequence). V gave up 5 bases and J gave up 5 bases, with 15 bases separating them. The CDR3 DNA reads TGTGCCAGCAGCCCAGGAGGACTGAGGGAGACCCAGTACTTC. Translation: CASSPGGLRETQYF.

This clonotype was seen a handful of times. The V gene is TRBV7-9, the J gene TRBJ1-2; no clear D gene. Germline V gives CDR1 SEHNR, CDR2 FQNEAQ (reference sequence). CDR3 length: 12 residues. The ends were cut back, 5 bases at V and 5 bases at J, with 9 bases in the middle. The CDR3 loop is CASSKDGYGYTF. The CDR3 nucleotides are TGTGCCAGCAGCAAAGACGGATATGGCTACACCTTC.

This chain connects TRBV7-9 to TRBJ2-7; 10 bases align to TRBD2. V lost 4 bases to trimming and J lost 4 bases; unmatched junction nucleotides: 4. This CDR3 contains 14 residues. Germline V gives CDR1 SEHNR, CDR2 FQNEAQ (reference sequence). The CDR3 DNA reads TGTGCCAGCAGCTCGAGTAGCGGGAGGTACGAGCAGTACTTC. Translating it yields CASSSSSGRYEQYF.

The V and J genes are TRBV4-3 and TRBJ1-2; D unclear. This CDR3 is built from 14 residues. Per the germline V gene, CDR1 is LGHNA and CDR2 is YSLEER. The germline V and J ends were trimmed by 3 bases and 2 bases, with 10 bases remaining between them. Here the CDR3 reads CASSHDTANYGYTF. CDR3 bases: TGCGCCAGCAGCCACGACACCGCCAACTATGGCTACACCTTC.

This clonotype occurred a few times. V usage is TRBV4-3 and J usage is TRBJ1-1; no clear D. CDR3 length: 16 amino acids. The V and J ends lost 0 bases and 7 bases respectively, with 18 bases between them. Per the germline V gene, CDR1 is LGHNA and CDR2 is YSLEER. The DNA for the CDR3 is TGCGCCAGCAGCCAAGAGTGGGCCCAGGCGGCACATGAAGCTTTCTTT. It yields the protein CASSQEWAQAAHEAFF.

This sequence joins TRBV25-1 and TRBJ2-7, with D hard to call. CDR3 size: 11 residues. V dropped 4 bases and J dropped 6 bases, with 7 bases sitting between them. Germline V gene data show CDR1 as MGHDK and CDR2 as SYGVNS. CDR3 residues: CASSAHSEQYF. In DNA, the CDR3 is TGTGCCAGCAGTGCACATTCCGAGCAGTACTTC.